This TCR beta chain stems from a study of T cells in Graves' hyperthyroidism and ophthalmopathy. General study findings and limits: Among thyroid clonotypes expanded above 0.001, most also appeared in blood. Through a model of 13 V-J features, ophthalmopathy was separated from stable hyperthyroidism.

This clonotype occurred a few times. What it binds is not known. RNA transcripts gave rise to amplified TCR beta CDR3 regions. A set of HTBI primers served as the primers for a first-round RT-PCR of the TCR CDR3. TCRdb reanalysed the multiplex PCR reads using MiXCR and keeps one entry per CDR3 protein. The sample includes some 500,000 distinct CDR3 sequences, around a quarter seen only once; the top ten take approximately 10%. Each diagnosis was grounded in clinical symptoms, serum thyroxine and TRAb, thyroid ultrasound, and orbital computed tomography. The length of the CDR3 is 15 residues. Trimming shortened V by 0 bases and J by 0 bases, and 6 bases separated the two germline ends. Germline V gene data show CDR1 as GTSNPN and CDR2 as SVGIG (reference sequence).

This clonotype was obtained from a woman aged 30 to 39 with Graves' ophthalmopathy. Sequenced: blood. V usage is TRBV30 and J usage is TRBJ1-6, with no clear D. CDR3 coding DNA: TGTGCCTGGAGTGTAAGAACCTCCTATAATTCACCCCTCCACTTT. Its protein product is CAWSVRTSYNSPLHF.